The sample holds a few counts of the clone carrying this TCR beta chain. This sample stems from a study of identical twins. The CDR3 spans 14 residues. Trimming stripped 10 bases from V and 1 base from J, with 16 bases between. Germline V lookup: CDR1 MNHEY, CDR2 SMNVEV (reference sequence). TCRdb ran MiXCR on the 5' RACE reads and lists one entry per CDR3 protein. The top ten hold about 0.3% of the sample, which has more than 1.5 million distinct CDR3 sequences, about 32% seen once. The J gene is TRBJ1-1, the V gene TRBV27; D perhaps matches TRBD1 (5 bases). This TCR came from a newborn girl in good health. Sequencing was performed on cord blood. CDR3 sequence (DNA): TGTGCCACCGGGCCGGGCAGGGCGAACACTGAAGCTTTCTTT. It specifies CATGPGRANTEAFF.